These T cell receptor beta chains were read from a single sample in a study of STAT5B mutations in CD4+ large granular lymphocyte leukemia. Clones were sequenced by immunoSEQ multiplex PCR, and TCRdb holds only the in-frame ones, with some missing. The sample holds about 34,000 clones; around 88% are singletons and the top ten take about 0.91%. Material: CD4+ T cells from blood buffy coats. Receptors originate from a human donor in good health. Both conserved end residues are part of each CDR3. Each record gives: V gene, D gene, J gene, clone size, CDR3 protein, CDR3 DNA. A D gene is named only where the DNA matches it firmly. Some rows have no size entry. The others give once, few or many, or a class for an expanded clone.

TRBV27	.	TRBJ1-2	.	CASSLKRSYGYTF	TGTGCCAGCAGTTTGAAACGGAGCTATGGCTACACCTTC
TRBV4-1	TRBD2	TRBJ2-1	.	CASRLAGASSYNEQFF	TGCGCCAGTAGACTAGCGGGGGCGAGCTCCTACAATGAGCAGTTCTTC
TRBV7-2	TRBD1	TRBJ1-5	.	CASSQQDRYNQPQHF	TGTGCCAGCAGCCAACAGGACAGGTACAATCAGCCCCAGCATTTT
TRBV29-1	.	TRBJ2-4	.	CSAWTENIQYF	TGCAGCGCATGGACAGAAAACATTCAGTACTTC
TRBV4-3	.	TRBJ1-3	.	CASSQDYRGSGNTIYF	TGCGCCAGCAGCCAAGACTACCGGGGTTCTGGAAACACCATATATTTT
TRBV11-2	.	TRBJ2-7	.	CASSHGTRGQYF	TGTGCCAGCAGCCACGGGACAAGGGGGCAGTACTTC
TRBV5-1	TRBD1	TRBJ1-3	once	CASSLGQGSFGNTIYF	TGCGCCAGCAGCTTGGGACAGGGTAGTTTCGGAAACACCATATATTTT
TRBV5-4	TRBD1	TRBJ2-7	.	CASSLASRGHYEQYF	TGTGCCAGCAGCTTGGCTTCCAGGGGGCACTACGAGCAGTACTTC
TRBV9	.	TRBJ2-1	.	CASSTSQSKQFF	TGTGCCAGCAGCACCTCGCAGAGTAAGCAGTTCTTC
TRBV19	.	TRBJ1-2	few	CASSDPRGGNYGYTF	TGTGCCAGTAGTGACCCCAGAGGCGGTAACTATGGCTACACCTTC
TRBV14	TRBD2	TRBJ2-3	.	CASSPYGLAGTDTQYF	TGTGCCAGCAGTCCCTATGGTCTAGCGGGGACAGATACGCAGTATTTT
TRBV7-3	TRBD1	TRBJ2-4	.	CASSRSGQAIVLGKNIQYF	TGTGCCAGCAGCAGATCGGGACAGGCTATCGTTCTGGGCAAAAACATTCAGTACTTC
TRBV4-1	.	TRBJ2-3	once	CASSQGASTDTQYF	TGCGCCAGCAGCCAAGGTGCCAGCACAGATACGCAGTATTTT
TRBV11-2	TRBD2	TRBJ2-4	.	CASSLDRGGTGSIQYF	TGTGCCAGCAGCTTAGATCGGGGGGGAACGGGGAGCATTCAGTACTTC
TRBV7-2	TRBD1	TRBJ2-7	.	CASSFLSLGRDRGYEQYF	TGTGCCAGCAGCTTTCTTTCTTTGGGCCGGGACAGGGGCTACGAGCAGTACTTC
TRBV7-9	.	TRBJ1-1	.	CASTLGAVTNMNTEAFF	TGTGCCAGCACCCTGGGGGCGGTCACGAACATGAACACTGAAGCTTTCTTT
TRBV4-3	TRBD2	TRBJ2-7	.	CASSQDSLGGVGEQYF	TGCGCCAGCAGCCAAGATAGTTTGGGAGGGGTTGGGGAGCAGTACTTC
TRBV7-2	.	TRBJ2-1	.	CASREASRAYNEQFF	TGTGCCAGCCGAGAAGCGAGCCGCGCCTACAATGAGCAGTTCTTC
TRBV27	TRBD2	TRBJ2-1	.	CASSRLGLAVADEQFF	TGTGCCAGCAGTCGTCTGGGACTAGCGGTCGCTGATGAGCAGTTCTTC
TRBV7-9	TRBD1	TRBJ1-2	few	CASSLGRGHSGYTF	TGTGCCAGCAGCTTGGGCAGGGGGCATAGTGGCTACACCTTC
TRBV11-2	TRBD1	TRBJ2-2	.	CASSNTGGANTGELFF	TGTGCCAGCAGCAATACAGGGGGTGCGAACACCGGGGAGCTGTTTTTT
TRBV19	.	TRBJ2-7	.	CASSAAVHYEQYF	TGTGCCAGTAGTGCAGCGGTACACTACGAGCAGTACTTC
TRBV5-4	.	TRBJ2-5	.	CASSLDGAGTQYF	TGTGCCAGCAGCTTGGACGGAGCCGGGACCCAGTACTTC
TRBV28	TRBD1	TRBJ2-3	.	CAIGGTGRTDTQYF	TGTGCCATCGGGGGGACAGGGCGTACAGATACGCAGTATTTT
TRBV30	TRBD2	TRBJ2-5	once	CAWSVRLAEVWVQETQYF	TGTGCCTGGAGTGTTCGACTAGCGGAGGTTTGGGTCCAAGAGACCCAGTACTTC
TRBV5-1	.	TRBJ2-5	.	CASRFGSGEKETQYF	TGCGCCAGCAGATTTGGATCGGGAGAAAAAGAGACCCAGTACTTC
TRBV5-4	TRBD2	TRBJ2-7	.	CASSQSSGGVYEQYF	TGTGCCAGCAGCCAATCTAGCGGGGGGGTTTACGAGCAGTACTTC
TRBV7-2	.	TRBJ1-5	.	CASSLEGGRSQPQHF	TGTGCCAGCAGCTTAGAAGGCGGCAGGAGTCAGCCCCAGCATTTT
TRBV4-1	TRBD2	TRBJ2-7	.	CASSRLAGGPSKEQYF	TGCGCCAGCAGCCGACTAGCGGGAGGGCCGTCTAAAGAGCAGTACTTC
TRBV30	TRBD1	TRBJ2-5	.	CAWSGTGFGETQYF	TGTGCCTGGAGTGGGACAGGGTTTGGGGAGACCCAGTACTTC
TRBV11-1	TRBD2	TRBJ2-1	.	CASSLARSTSGLNEQFF	TGTGCCAGCAGCTTAGCGCGATCCACTAGCGGCCTCAATGAGCAGTTCTTC
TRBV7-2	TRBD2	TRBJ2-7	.	CASSIAGLAVYEQYF	TGTGCCAGCAGTATTGCGGGACTAGCGGTTTACGAGCAGTACTTC